This T cell receptor beta chain was profiled in a study of blood T cell repertoires in COVID-19. TCRdb keeps only in-frame clones here, not all; method: immunoSEQ multiplex PCR. The top ten hold around 2.5% of the sample, which has just over 150,000 clones, roughly nine tenths seen once. This clone was seen just once. J was trimmed by 0 bases and V by 0 bases; bases with no gene match: 15. Germline loops: CDR1 LGHNA, CDR2 YNFKEQ. The CDR3 runs to 21 residues. The source material was peripheral blood. The rearrangement links TRBV4-2 to TRBJ1-3; TRBD1 aligns across 9 bases. The TCR sequence derives from a woman between 65 and 79 years old with acute or convalescent COVID-19. In DNA form, the CDR3 reads TGTGCCAGCAGCCAAGATTCCCGGACAGGGGTGATTTTATTCTCTGGAAACACCATATATTTT. It codes for CASSQDSRTGVILFSGNTIYF.